Sequencing of this T cell receptor (beta chain) was carried out in a study of blood T cell repertoires in COVID-19. Study summary: Researchers got acute and convalescent COVID-19 samples from the United States, Italy and Spain. In each case, the material was cDNA or gDNA derived from T cells, B-cell-depleted T cells, or PBMCs.

Original handling: How many nucleated cells were present was estimated from reference gene primer amplification. The method was immunoSEQ multiplex PCR; TCRdb's version includes in-frame clones alone and lacks a portion of them. The D gene and trimming were derived from the DNA, and the V and J assignments and clone size from that table. The repertoire holds 150,000 to 200,000 clones, with 80% to 95% as singletons. V was pared by 11 bases and J by 7 bases, with 13 bases of the junction left unmatched. CDR3 length: 13 residues. The Seattle patients joined while their infection was active and were tracked longitudinally afterward.

The gene calls are TRBV12-3 or TRBV12-4 and TRBJ1-1, with 7 bases fitting TRBD1. Sequencing used peripheral blood. The receptor's source is a woman aged 55-70 years with COVID-19, enrolled during active disease. CDR3 loop: CASEEGAVGEAFF. For the CDR3, the DNA is TGTGCCTCAGAAGAGGGGGCTGTTGGTGAAGCTTTCTTT.